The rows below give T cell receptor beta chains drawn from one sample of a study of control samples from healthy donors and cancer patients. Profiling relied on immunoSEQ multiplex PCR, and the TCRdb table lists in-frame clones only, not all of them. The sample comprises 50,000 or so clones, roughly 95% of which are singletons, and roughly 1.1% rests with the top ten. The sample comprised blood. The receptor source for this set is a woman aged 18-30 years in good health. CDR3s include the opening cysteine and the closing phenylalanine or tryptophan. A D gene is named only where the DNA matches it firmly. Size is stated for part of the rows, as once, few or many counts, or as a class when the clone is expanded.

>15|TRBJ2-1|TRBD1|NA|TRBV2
CASTNGQGIKNEQFF
TGTGCCAGCACCAACGGACAGGGGATAAAGAATGAGCAGTTCTTC
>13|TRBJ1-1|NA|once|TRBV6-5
CASSRRGGTEAFF
TGTGCCAGCAGCCGGAGGGGAGGCACTGAAGCTTTCTTT
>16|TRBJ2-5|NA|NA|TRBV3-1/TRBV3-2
CASSQGTSGAHETQYF
TGTGCCAGCAGCCAAGGAACCTCGGGTGCTCACGAGACCCAGTACTTC
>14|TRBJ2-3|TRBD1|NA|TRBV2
CASTHRGQTDTQYF
TGTGCCAGCACTCACAGGGGGCAAACAGATACGCAGTATTTT
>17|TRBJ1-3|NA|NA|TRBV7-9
CASSSSRAAGGGNTIYF
TGTGCCAGCAGCTCGTCTCGAGCAGCCGGTGGTGGAAACACCATATATTTT
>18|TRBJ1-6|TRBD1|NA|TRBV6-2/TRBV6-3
CASSYGGTGSSYNSPLHF
TGTGCCAGCAGTTACGGTGGGACAGGGAGCTCCTATAATTCACCCCTCCACTTT
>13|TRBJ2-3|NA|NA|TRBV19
CASLRRGTDTQYF
TGTGCCAGCCTAAGGAGGGGCACAGATACGCAGTATTTT
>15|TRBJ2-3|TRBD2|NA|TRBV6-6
CATLHGGGSVDTQYF
TGTGCCACGCTCCACGGCGGGGGGTCCGTAGATACGCAGTATTTT
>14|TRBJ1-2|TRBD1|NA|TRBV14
CASSQVTGGRGYTF
TGTGCCAGCAGCCAAGTAACAGGGGGCCGTGGCTACACCTTC
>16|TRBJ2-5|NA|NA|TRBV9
CASSPLSSGYQETQYF
TGTGCCAGCAGCCCGCTTTCCTCTGGGTACCAAGAGACCCAGTACTTC
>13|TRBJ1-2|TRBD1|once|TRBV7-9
CASGTVPNYGYTF
TGTGCCAGCGGGACAGTGCCGAACTATGGCTACACCTTC
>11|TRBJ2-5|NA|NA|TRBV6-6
CASSRQETQYF
TGTGCCAGCAGCCGACAAGAGACCCAGTACTTC
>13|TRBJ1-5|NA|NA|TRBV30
CAWSVQGGQPQHF
TGTGCCTGGAGTGTACAAGGGGGTCAGCCCCAGCATTTT
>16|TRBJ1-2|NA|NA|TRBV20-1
CSASPRGPSTNYGYTF
TGCAGTGCTAGTCCAAGGGGACCCAGTACTAACTATGGCTACACCTTC
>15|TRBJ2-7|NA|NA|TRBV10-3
CAISVRGIGTYEQYF
TGTGCCATCAGTGTTAGAGGGATTGGCACCTACGAGCAGTACTTC
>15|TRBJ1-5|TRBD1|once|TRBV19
CASRTQQGSNQPQHF
TGTGCCAGTAGGACACAACAGGGGTCCAATCAGCCCCAGCATTTT
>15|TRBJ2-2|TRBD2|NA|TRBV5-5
CASSLAGGRTGELFF
TGTGCCAGCAGCTTGGCGGGGGGGCGTACCGGGGAGCTGTTTTTT
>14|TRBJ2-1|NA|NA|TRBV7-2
CASSLDLFYNEQFF
TGTGCCAGCAGCCTGGACCTCTTTTACAATGAGCAGTTCTTC
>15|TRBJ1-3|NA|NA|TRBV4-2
CASSQAGTSGNTIYF
TGTGCCAGCAGCCAAGCTGGGACATCCGGAAACACCATATATTTT
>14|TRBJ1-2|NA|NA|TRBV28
CASRRTGANYGYTF
TGTGCCAGCAGACGGACCGGGGCTAACTATGGCTACACCTTC
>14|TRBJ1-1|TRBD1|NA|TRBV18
CASSQDRMGTEAFF
TGTGCCAGCTCCCAGGACAGGATGGGCACTGAAGCTTTCTTT
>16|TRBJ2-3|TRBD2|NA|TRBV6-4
CASSFTSGGSGDTQYF
TGTGCCAGCAGCTTTACTAGCGGGGGTTCCGGGGATACGCAGTATTTT
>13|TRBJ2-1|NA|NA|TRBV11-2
CASSLVAANEQFF
TGTGCCAGCAGCTTAGTCGCAGCCAATGAGCAGTTCTTC
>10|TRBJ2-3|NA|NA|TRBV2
CASTLLGQYF
TGTGCCAGCACACTCCTCGGGCAGTATTTT
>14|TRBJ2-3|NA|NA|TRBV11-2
CASSLLGFADTQYF
TGTGCCAGCAGTCTCCTAGGCTTCGCAGATACGCAGTATTTT
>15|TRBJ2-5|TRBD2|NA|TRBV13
CASSPAGGWQETQYF
TGTGCCAGCAGCCCCGCGGGGGGCTGGCAAGAGACCCAGTACTTC
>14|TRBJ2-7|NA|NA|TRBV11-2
CASSLEVQMREQYF
TGTGCCAGCAGCTTAGAAGTGCAAATGCGGGAGCAGTACTTC
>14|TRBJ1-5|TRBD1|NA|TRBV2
CASTRDRAIQPQHF
TGTGCCAGCACTCGGGACAGGGCTATTCAGCCCCAGCATTTT
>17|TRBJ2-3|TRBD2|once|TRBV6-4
CASSDSTSPGGVDTQYF
TGTGCCAGCAGTGACTCAACTAGCCCGGGAGGGGTAGATACGCAGTATTTT
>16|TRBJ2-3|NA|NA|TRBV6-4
CASSPTSSPSTDTQYF
TGTGCCAGCAGCCCAACTAGTTCGCCAAGCACAGATACGCAGTATTTT
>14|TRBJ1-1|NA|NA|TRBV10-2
CATQWTELNTEAFF
TGCGCCACCCAGTGGACAGAGTTGAACACTGAAGCTTTCTTT
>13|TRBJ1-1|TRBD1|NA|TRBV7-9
CASSPGQGYGAFF
TGTGCCAGCAGCCCTGGACAGGGGTATGGAGCTTTCTTT
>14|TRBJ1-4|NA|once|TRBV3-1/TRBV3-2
CASSQTGLVEKLFF
TGTGCCAGCAGCCAAACAGGGTTAGTTGAAAAACTGTTTTTT
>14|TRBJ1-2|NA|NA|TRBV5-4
CASSLGRGIYGYTF
TGTGCCAGCAGCCTTGGGAGGGGGATCTATGGCTACACCTTC
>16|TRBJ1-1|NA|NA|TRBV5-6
CASSPSGGRRNTEAFF
TGTGCCAGCAGCCCCTCGGGGGGGCGGAGGAACACTGAAGCTTTCTTT
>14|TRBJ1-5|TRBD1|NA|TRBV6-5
CASRRTGDNQPQHF
TGTGCCAGCAGAAGGACAGGGGACAATCAGCCCCAGCATTTT
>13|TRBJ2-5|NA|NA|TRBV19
CASSPQWGETQYF
TGTGCCAGTAGCCCTCAATGGGGGGAGACCCAGTACTTC
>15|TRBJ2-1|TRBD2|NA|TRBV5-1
CASSSPSGGAEEQFF
TGCGCCAGCAGCTCCCCTAGCGGGGGGGCCGAGGAGCAGTTCTTC
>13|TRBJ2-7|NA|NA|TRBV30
CAWSVVRVGEQYF
TGTGCCTGGAGTGTGGTCAGGGTGGGGGAGCAGTACTTC
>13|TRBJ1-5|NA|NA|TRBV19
CASTRASNQPQHF
TGTGCCAGTACCCGGGCTAGCAATCAGCCCCAGCATTTT
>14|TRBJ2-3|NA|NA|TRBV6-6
CASSGRLGTDTQYF
TGTGCCAGCAGCGGTAGGCTGGGCACAGATACGCAGTATTTT
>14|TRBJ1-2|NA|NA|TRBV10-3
CAISESGANYGYTF
TGTGCCATCAGTGAGTCGGGAGCTAACTATGGCTACACCTTC
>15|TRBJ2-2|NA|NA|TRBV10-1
CASSESKGLAGELFF
TGCGCCAGCAGTGAGTCTAAAGGGTTGGCCGGGGAGCTGTTTTTT
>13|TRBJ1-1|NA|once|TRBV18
CASSPTEELEAFF
TGTGCCAGCTCCCCTACCGAAGAACTTGAAGCTTTCTTT
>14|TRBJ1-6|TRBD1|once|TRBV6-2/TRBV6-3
CASSSNRGNSPLHF
TGTGCCAGCAGTTCGAACAGGGGGAATTCACCCCTCCACTTT
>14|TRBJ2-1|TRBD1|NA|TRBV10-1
CASSPGQAYNEQFF
TGCGCCAGCAGTCCGGGACAGGCGTACAATGAGCAGTTCTTC